This T cell receptor beta chain was identified in a study of T cell changes during pregnancy in multiple sclerosis. The germline V gene has CDR1 MNHNS and CDR2 SASEGT. This CDR3 is built from 13 residues. Germline trimming cut 6 bases from V and 6 bases from J; bases unmatched to any gene: 2. Repertoires were generated with immunoSEQ multiplex PCR, while TCRdb's copy carries only in-frame clones and drops some. The sample shows about 70,000 clones, 85% to 95% of them seen only once. This chain links TRBV6-1 with TRBJ1-5; 10 nucleotides line up with TRBD1. This receptor was obtained from a female donor with multiple sclerosis, enrolled in a pregnancy study. The material sequenced was CD4+ T cells from peripheral blood mononuclear cells, taken after pregnancy. The CDR3 DNA is TGTGCCAGCAGCGACAGGGGGCTTCAGCCCCAGCATTTT. It yields the protein CASSDRGLQPQHF.